These 4 T cell receptor beta chains were all obtained from the same sample, sequenced in a study of blood T cell repertoires in COVID-19. TCRdb's copy holds only in-frame clones and misses some; the assay was immunoSEQ multiplex PCR. This sample has around 30,000 clones, with roughly 85% found just once. The sample comprised peripheral blood. The receptor source for this set is a human donor in a cohort sampled during active COVID-19.

V and J are TRBV19 and TRBJ2-4; a possible D gene is TRBD1 (6 bases). V lost 3 bases and J 6 bases, leaving 12 bases between the germline ends. The CDR3 sequence is 14 residues long. Looked up from germline, CDR1 is LNHDA and CDR2 is SQIVND (reference sequence). The CDR3 bases are TGTGCCAGTAGTATCAGGGGATCGAGAAACATTCAGTACTTC. Translated, it gives CASSIRGSRNIQYF.

The chain carries TRBV27 and TRBJ2-7, with 9 bases matching TRBD1. Germline trimming cut 4 bases from V and 6 bases from J; bases unmatched to any gene: 13. The germline gives CDR1 MNHEY, CDR2 SMNVEV (reference sequence). CDR3 length: 16 residues. CDR3 DNA: TGTGCCAGCAGTTCCGCCCTCACCGGGACAGGGTCCGAGCAGTACTTC. Translation: CASSSALTGTGSEQYF.

On this clone itself: It is likely a read error, because the conserved phenylalanine at the end of the CDR3 is missing. The limits of the CDR3 on the DNA are not certain, so only TCRdb's listed CDR3 is given. The CDR3 loop reads CASSYSSQAPFDI. This rearrangement joins TRBV6-5 to TRBJ1-1; the table's D call, TRBD1, was not checked against the DNA. With termini counted, the CDR3 has 13 amino acids. Germline loops: CDR1 MNHEY, CDR2 SVGAGI.

The chain couples TRBV30 to TRBJ2-2; D is ambiguous. Trimming removed 4 bases from V and 1 base from J, with 10 bases in between. CDR1 is GTSNPN and CDR2 is SVGIG in the germline V gene (reference sequence). The CDR3 contains 14 residues. The CDR3 bases are TGTGCCTGGATCCGCGACATGAACACCGGGGAGCTGTTTTTT. It is translated as CAWIRDMNTGELFF.